Presented here are 7 T cell receptor beta chains from one specimen sequenced in a study of OX40 agonist ivuxolimab in advanced cancers. Assay: immunoSEQ multiplex PCR; the TCRdb copy retains only in-frame clones and omits some. The table lists tens of thousands of clones, around 90% of them singletons, with 1.5% to 2% in the top ten. The input for sequencing was CD4+ or CD8+ T cells sorted from blood, taken in a trial of the OX40 agonist ivuxolimab. The origin of the receptors is an adult with an advanced solid tumor such as melanoma, head and neck, liver or kidney cancer.

The rearrangement joins TRBV6-1 to TRBJ2-7; 8 bases match TRBD1. The CDR3 is 15 amino acids. V lost 2 bases to trimming and J lost 1 base; unmatched junction nucleotides: 4. Germline assignment: CDR1 MNHNS and CDR2 SASEGT. This chain's CDR3 is CASSEQGASSYEQYF. The CDR3 DNA is TGTGCCAGCAGTGAACAGGGGGCTAGTTCCTACGAGCAGTACTTC.

The rearrangement uses TRBV9 and TRBJ2-1; 9 positions match TRBD2. This CDR3 spans 15 amino acids. Germline loops: CDR1 SGDLS, CDR2 YYNGEE. J was trimmed by 3 bases and V by 0 bases; bases with no gene match: 1. CDR3 sequence: CASSVGLADYNEQFF. The CDR3 bases are TGTGCCAGCAGCGTAGGACTAGCGGACTACAATGAGCAGTTCTTC.

This clone was seen only a few times. The rearrangement uses TRBV28 and TRBJ1-6, with D perhaps TRBD1 (6 bases). The CDR3 has 14 residues. The V end lost 8 bases, the J end lost 10 bases, and 18 bases lay between the germline ends. CDR1 MDHEN and CDR2 SYDVKM come from the germline V gene. The CDR3 region has the DNA TGTGCCAGCGGTTCAAGAGGGGGTCAATCACCCCTCCACTTT. Its translation: CASGSRGGQSPLHF.

The chain combines TRBV5-6 with TRBJ2-1, with unresolved D. There are 14 residues in the CDR3. The V and J ends lost 0 bases and 4 bases respectively, with 8 bases between them. Per the germline V gene, CDR1 is SGHDT and CDR2 is YYEEEE. Written as DNA, the CDR3 is TGTGCCAGCAGCTTGGACTTGAGTTACAATGAGCAGTTCTTC. This gives the protein CASSLDLSYNEQFF.

V is TRBV7-3 and J is TRBJ2-7; weak D call: TRBD2 (6 bases). There are 14 residues in the CDR3. Trimming left V 5 bases short and J 3 bases short, with 14 bases between. CDR1 and CDR2 (germline): SGHTA, FQGTGA. This CDR3 reads CASSPQAGFYEQYF. The CDR3 DNA reads as TGTGCCAGCAGCCCCCAGGCGGGATTCTACGAGCAGTACTTC.

V usage is TRBV19 and J usage is TRBJ1-1; TRBD1 might be the D (5 bases). This CDR3 has 14 amino acids. Germline CDR1 and CDR2: LNHDA and SQIVND (reference sequence). Trimming cost V 3 bases and J 4 bases, with 12 bases left between them. The CDR3 reads CASSIGRQGTEAFF. CDR3 DNA: TGTGCCAGTAGTATCGGACGGCAGGGCACTGAAGCTTTCTTT.

A word on this clone: Other DNA sequences in the sample encode the same CDR3. The chain employs TRBV28 and TRBJ2-2; D is undetermined. This CDR3 comprises 13 residues. Per germline, CDR1 MDHEN and CDR2 SYDVKM. Trimming took 2 bases from V and 2 from J, leaving 3 bases between them. The CDR3 sequence: CASSLINTGELFF. The CDR3 DNA sequence: TGTGCCAGCAGTTTAATTAACACCGGGGAGCTGTTTTTT.